This is a list of T cell receptor beta chains from one sample in a study of siplizumab effects on memory and regulatory T cells. Generated by immunoSEQ multiplex PCR, the TCRdb table keeps only in-frame clones and is missing some. Of tens of thousands of clones in the sample, approximately 94% are singletons; the top ten hold 5.5% to 7.5%. Input material: CD8+ T cells sorted from blood. These TCRs come from a human donor in good health. The CDR3 runs from the conserved cysteine through the conserved F or W. Fields, in order: CDR3 protein, CDR3 DNA, J gene, V gene, D gene, clone size. The D gene is left open where the match is weak. The listing skips clone size in some rows; elsewhere it reads once, few, many or a size class.

cdr3_aa: CASRIQGAYEQYF
cdr3_nt: TGTGCCAGCAGGATCCAGGGGGCTTACGAGCAGTACTTC
j_call: TRBJ2-7
v_call: TRBV27
d_call: TRBD1
clone_size: .

cdr3_aa: CASSPGLGLTGELFF
cdr3_nt: TGTGCCAGCAGCCCGGGACTAGGGTTGACCGGGGAGCTGTTTTTT
j_call: TRBJ2-2
v_call: TRBV5-6
d_call: TRBD2
clone_size: .

cdr3_aa: CASSDRDRGRANYGYTF
cdr3_nt: TGTGCCAGCAGTGACCGGGACAGGGGGCGAGCGAACTATGGCTACACCTTC
j_call: TRBJ1-2
v_call: TRBV25-1
d_call: TRBD1
clone_size: once

cdr3_aa: CASSHSGTGELFF
cdr3_nt: TGCGCCAGCAGCCATAGCGGGACCGGGGAGCTGTTTTTT
j_call: TRBJ2-2
v_call: TRBV4-3
d_call: TRBD2
clone_size: .

cdr3_aa: CASRDRSTDTQYF
cdr3_nt: TGTGCCAGCAGGGACAGATCCACAGATACGCAGTATTTT
j_call: TRBJ2-3
v_call: TRBV7-9
d_call: .
clone_size: .

cdr3_aa: CASSQASGGDTQYF
cdr3_nt: TGCGCCAGCAGCCAGGCTAGCGGAGGGGATACGCAGTATTTT
j_call: TRBJ2-3
v_call: TRBV4-1
d_call: TRBD2
clone_size: .

cdr3_aa: CASSPPESDTQYF
cdr3_nt: TGTGCCAGCAGCCCTCCCGAGTCAGATACGCAGTATTTT
j_call: TRBJ2-3
v_call: TRBV7-9
d_call: .
clone_size: .

cdr3_aa: CASSPRPRELFF
cdr3_nt: TGTGCCAGCAGCCCCCGTCCCAGGGAGCTGTTTTTT
j_call: TRBJ2-2
v_call: TRBV5-4
d_call: .
clone_size: .

cdr3_aa: CASSPDGLAGTDTQYF
cdr3_nt: TGCGCCAGCAGCCCAGATGGGCTAGCGGGCACAGATACGCAGTATTTT
j_call: TRBJ2-3
v_call: TRBV5-1
d_call: TRBD2
clone_size: .

cdr3_aa: CASTPLGTAYTGELFF
cdr3_nt: TGTGCCAGTACCCCTCTCGGGACAGCCTATACCGGGGAGCTGTTTTTT
j_call: TRBJ2-2
v_call: TRBV19
d_call: TRBD1
clone_size: .

cdr3_aa: CASSFGQTEAFF
cdr3_nt: TGTGCCAGCAGCTTCGGACAGACTGAAGCTTTCTTT
j_call: TRBJ1-1
v_call: TRBV11-3
d_call: .
clone_size: .

cdr3_aa: CASSSSGGAPYTDTQYF
cdr3_nt: TGTGCCAGCAGTTCCAGCGGGGGGGCTCCGTACACAGATACGCAGTATTTT
j_call: TRBJ2-3
v_call: TRBV2
d_call: TRBD2
clone_size: .

cdr3_aa: CASSLRDKPYEQYF
cdr3_nt: TGTGCCAGCAGTTTAAGGGATAAACCCTACGAGCAGTACTTC
j_call: TRBJ2-7
v_call: TRBV27
d_call: .
clone_size: .

cdr3_aa: CASSYLGQPRDGYTF
cdr3_nt: TGTGCCAGCAGTTACCTTGGACAACCAAGGGATGGCTACACCTTC
j_call: TRBJ1-2
v_call: TRBV6-5
d_call: .
clone_size: .

cdr3_aa: CASSSQGNTIYF
cdr3_nt: TGTGCCAGCAGTTCTCAGGGAAACACCATATATTTT
j_call: TRBJ1-3
v_call: TRBV6-6
d_call: .
clone_size: .

cdr3_aa: CASSLALSDRIYGYTF
cdr3_nt: TGTGCCAGCAGCTTAGCTCTATCGGACAGAATCTATGGCTACACCTTC
j_call: TRBJ1-2
v_call: TRBV13
d_call: .
clone_size: .

cdr3_aa: CASKSRAGTYNEQFF
cdr3_nt: TGCGCCAGCAAATCAAGGGCTGGGACCTACAATGAGCAGTTCTTC
j_call: TRBJ2-1
v_call: TRBV4-1
d_call: .
clone_size: .

cdr3_aa: CASRQASSRSYEQYF
cdr3_nt: TGTGCCAGCAGACAAGCGTCCAGCCGATCCTACGAGCAGTACTTC
j_call: TRBJ2-7
v_call: TRBV7-3
d_call: .
clone_size: .

cdr3_aa: CASSQAPGTRTDTQYF
cdr3_nt: TGTGCCAGCAGCCAAGCCCCCGGGACCCGCACAGATACGCAGTATTTT
j_call: TRBJ2-3
v_call: TRBV4-2
d_call: .
clone_size: .

cdr3_aa: CASSPRGAGVTSEQFF
cdr3_nt: TGTGCCAGCAGCCCCCGTGGGGCGGGAGTTACTAGTGAGCAGTTCTTC
j_call: TRBJ2-1
v_call: TRBV9
d_call: TRBD2
clone_size: .

cdr3_aa: CASSPGGTGLSGELFF
cdr3_nt: TGTGCCAGCAGCCCTGGGGGGACAGGGTTGTCCGGGGAGCTGTTTTTT
j_call: TRBJ2-2
v_call: TRBV9
d_call: TRBD1
clone_size: once

cdr3_aa: CACEGSGYTF
cdr3_nt: TGTGCCTGCGAGGGTAGCGGCTACACCTTC
j_call: TRBJ1-2
v_call: TRBV30
d_call: .
clone_size: once

cdr3_aa: CATGGLMNTEAFF
cdr3_nt: TGTGCGACCGGTGGCCTAATGAACACTGAAGCTTTCTTT
j_call: TRBJ1-1
v_call: TRBV7-9
d_call: .
clone_size: .

cdr3_aa: CASSTLDRGDHEQYF
cdr3_nt: TGTGCCAGTAGTACCCTGGACAGGGGGGACCACGAGCAGTACTTC
j_call: TRBJ2-7
v_call: TRBV19
d_call: TRBD1
clone_size: .

cdr3_aa: CASSLSDSGANVLTF
cdr3_nt: TGTGCCAGCAGCTTATCAGACTCTGGGGCCAACGTCCTGACTTTC
j_call: TRBJ2-6
v_call: TRBV7-9
d_call: .
clone_size: .

cdr3_aa: CASSPTPGQGFYGYTF
cdr3_nt: TGTGCCAGCAGCCCAACTCCGGGACAGGGGTTCTATGGCTACACCTTC
j_call: TRBJ1-2
v_call: TRBV7-8
d_call: TRBD1
clone_size: .

cdr3_aa: CASSLGLGLGNQPQHF
cdr3_nt: TGTGCCAGCAGTTTGGGGCTGGGGCTCGGAAATCAGCCCCAGCATTTT
j_call: TRBJ1-5
v_call: TRBV27
d_call: .
clone_size: .

cdr3_aa: CSVEAPTNHNEQFF
cdr3_nt: TGCAGCGTTGAAGCCCCTACAAACCACAATGAGCAGTTCTTC
j_call: TRBJ2-1
v_call: TRBV29-1
d_call: .
clone_size: .

cdr3_aa: CASSLYGNSNQPQHF
cdr3_nt: TGCGCCAGCAGCTTGTACGGGAATAGCAATCAGCCCCAGCATTTT
j_call: TRBJ1-5
v_call: TRBV5-1
d_call: .
clone_size: once

cdr3_aa: CASSERGLYEQYF
cdr3_nt: TGTGCCAGCAGTGAGCGTGGGTTGTACGAGCAGTACTTC
j_call: TRBJ2-7
v_call: TRBV28
d_call: .
clone_size: .

cdr3_aa: CASTPVDGTPRGAFF
cdr3_nt: TGTGCCAGTACCCCCGTGGATGGGACACCACGCGGAGCTTTCTTT
j_call: TRBJ1-1
v_call: TRBV19
d_call: .
clone_size: .

cdr3_aa: CASSFSYEQYF
cdr3_nt: TGTGCCAGCAGCTTTTCCTACGAGCAGTACTTC
j_call: TRBJ2-7
v_call: TRBV5-6
d_call: .
clone_size: .

cdr3_aa: CASRGQGGYTF
cdr3_nt: TGTGCCAGCAGGGGGCAAGGGGGCTACACCTTC
j_call: TRBJ1-2
v_call: TRBV9
d_call: .
clone_size: .

cdr3_aa: CASSPEGTGAYEQYF
cdr3_nt: TGTGCCAGCAGCCCGGAGGGGACAGGGGCCTACGAGCAGTACTTC
j_call: TRBJ2-7
v_call: TRBV13
d_call: TRBD1
clone_size: .

cdr3_aa: CASSLLGENTEAFF
cdr3_nt: TGTGCCAGCAGCTTGTTGGGGGAGAACACTGAAGCTTTCTTT
j_call: TRBJ1-1
v_call: TRBV5-4
d_call: .
clone_size: .

cdr3_aa: CASSLSGQDYGYTF
cdr3_nt: TGTGCCAGCAGCTTATCCGGACAGGACTATGGCTACACCTTC
j_call: TRBJ1-2
v_call: TRBV7-9
d_call: TRBD1
clone_size: .

cdr3_aa: CASSLRESYEQYF
cdr3_nt: TGTGCCAGCAGCTTACGAGAGTCCTACGAGCAGTACTTC
j_call: TRBJ2-7
v_call: TRBV7-9
d_call: .
clone_size: .

cdr3_aa: CASSLGGESHPYGYTF
cdr3_nt: TGCGCCAGCAGCCTTGGGGGGGAGTCCCATCCCTATGGCTACACCTTC
j_call: TRBJ1-2
v_call: TRBV5-1
d_call: .
clone_size: .

cdr3_aa: CASRPGAATEAFF
cdr3_nt: TGTGCCAGTAGGCCAGGGGCAGCCACTGAAGCTTTCTTT
j_call: TRBJ1-1
v_call: TRBV19
d_call: .
clone_size: .

cdr3_aa: CASSGRQASEKPYEQYF
cdr3_nt: TGTGCCAGCAGTGGACGCCAGGCTAGCGAGAAACCCTACGAGCAGTACTTC
j_call: TRBJ2-7
v_call: TRBV25-1
d_call: .
clone_size: .

cdr3_aa: CASTQLPGQGSIEQYF
cdr3_nt: TGTGCCAGCACCCAACTACCGGGACAGGGTTCAATCGAGCAGTACTTC
j_call: TRBJ2-7
v_call: TRBV5-6
d_call: TRBD1
clone_size: .

cdr3_aa: CASGEGGSTDTQYF
cdr3_nt: TGTGCCAGTGGGGAAGGGGGGAGCACAGATACGCAGTATTTT
j_call: TRBJ2-3
v_call: TRBV19
d_call: .
clone_size: .